This T cell receptor (beta chain) came from a study of blood T cell repertoires in COVID-19. This clone has only one observation. CDR1 is ENHRY and CDR2 is SYGVKD in the germline V gene. Trimming took 2 bases from V and 10 from J; bases not matched to a gene: 12. The CDR3 covers 15 residues. The repertoire was sequenced with immunoSEQ multiplex PCR; TCRdb's copy has only in-frame clones and lacks some. The sample includes under 350,000 clones, approximately 89% of them seen just once. The receptor comes from a woman in her late teens or twenties who had recovered from COVID-19. The rearrangement joins TRBV10-3 to TRBJ1-1; 8 bases match TRBD1. The sequencing sample was made of PBMCs or T cells enriched from blood (not recorded which). For the CDR3, the DNA is TGTGCCATCAGTGAGACCCGAGACAGGGGCTCTCGAGCTTTCTTT. It is translated as CAISETRDRGSRAFF.